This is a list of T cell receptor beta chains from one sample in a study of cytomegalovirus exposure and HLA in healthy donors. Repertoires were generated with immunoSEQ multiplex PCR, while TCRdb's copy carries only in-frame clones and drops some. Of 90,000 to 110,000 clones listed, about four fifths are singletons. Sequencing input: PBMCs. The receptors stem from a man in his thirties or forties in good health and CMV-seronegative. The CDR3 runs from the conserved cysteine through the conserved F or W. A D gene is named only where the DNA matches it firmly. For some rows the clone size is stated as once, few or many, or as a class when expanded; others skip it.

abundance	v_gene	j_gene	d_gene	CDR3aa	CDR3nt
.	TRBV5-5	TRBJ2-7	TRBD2	CASSLGLAGEDEQYF	TGTGCCAGCAGCTTGGGACTAGCGGGAGAGGACGAGCAGTACTTC
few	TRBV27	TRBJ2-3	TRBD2	CASSLRTSGSTDTQYF	TGTGCCAGCAGTCTCCGGACTAGCGGGAGCACAGATACGCAGTATTTT
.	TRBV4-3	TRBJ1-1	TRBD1	CASSQGDRGHTEAFF	TGCGCCAGCAGCCAAGGCGACAGGGGACACACTGAAGCTTTCTTT
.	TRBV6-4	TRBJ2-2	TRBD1	CASKQQGADTGELFF	TGTGCCAGTAAGCAACAGGGGGCGGACACCGGGGAGCTGTTTTTT
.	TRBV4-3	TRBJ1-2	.	CASSPGDRGGVYGYTF	TGCGCCAGCAGCCCGGGGGACCGCGGCGGGGTCTATGGCTACACCTTC
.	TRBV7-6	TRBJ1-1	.	CASSLGGGEAFF	TGTGCCAGCAGCTTAGGCGGAGGTGAAGCTTTCTTT
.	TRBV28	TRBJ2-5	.	CASRSTGITQETQYF	TGTGCCAGCAGATCCACCGGGATAACCCAAGAGACCCAGTACTTC
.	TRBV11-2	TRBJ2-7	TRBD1	CASSKGTGSGYEQYF	TGTGCCAGCAGCAAGGGGACAGGGTCGGGCTACGAGCAGTACTTC
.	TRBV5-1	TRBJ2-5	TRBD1	CASSSRDRGLKTQYF	TGCGCCAGCAGCTCCCGGGACAGGGGTCTTAAGACCCAGTACTTC
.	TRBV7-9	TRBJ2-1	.	CASSLARNEQFF	TGTGCCAGCAGCTTAGCCAGAAATGAGCAGTTCTTC
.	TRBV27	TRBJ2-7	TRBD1	CASSATGGGYEQYF	TGTGCCAGCAGTGCGACAGGGGGTGGCTACGAGCAGTACTTC
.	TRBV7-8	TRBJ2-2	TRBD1	CASSLLRRDRAGTGELFF	TGTGCCAGCAGCCTTCTACGTAGGGACAGGGCAGGAACCGGGGAGCTGTTTTTT
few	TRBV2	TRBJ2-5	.	CASSADSVQETQYF	TGTGCCAGCAGCGCGGACAGTGTCCAAGAGACCCAGTACTTC
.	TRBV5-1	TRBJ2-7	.	CASSLVLESYEQYF	TGCGCCAGCAGCTTGGTTCTAGAATCCTACGAGCAGTACTTC
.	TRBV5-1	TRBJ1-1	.	CASSLGAEAFF	TGCGCCAGCAGCTTGGGCGCTGAAGCTTTCTTT
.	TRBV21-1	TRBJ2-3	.	CASSNLTVPGADTQYF	TGTGCCAGCAGCAACCTGACGGTTCCAGGGGCAGATACGCAGTATTTT
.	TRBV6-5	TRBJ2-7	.	CASRTPRGYEQYF	TGTGCCAGCAGGACACCCAGGGGATACGAGCAGTACTTC
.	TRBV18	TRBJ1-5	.	CASSREHGGGLSNQPQHF	TGTGCCAGCTCCCGAGAACATGGGGGGGGACTTAGCAATCAGCCCCAGCATTTT
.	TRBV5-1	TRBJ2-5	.	CASSRTAQGRETQYF	TGCGCCAGCAGCAGGACGGCCCAGGGTAGGGAGACCCAGTACTTC
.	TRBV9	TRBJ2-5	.	CASSVPGAGETQYF	TGTGCCAGCAGCGTGCCAGGGGCGGGAGAGACCCAGTACTTC
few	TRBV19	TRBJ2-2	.	CASSIGGVERLNTGELFF	TGTGCCAGTAGTATAGGTGGCGTCGAGCGGTTGAACACCGGGGAGCTGTTTTTT
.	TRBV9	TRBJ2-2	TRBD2	CASSVGGGSTGELFF	TGTGCCAGCAGCGTAGGCGGGGGAAGCACCGGGGAGCTGTTTTTT
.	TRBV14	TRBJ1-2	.	CASSQDLRVHGYTF	TGTGCCAGCAGCCAAGATCTCAGGGTCCATGGCTACACCTTC
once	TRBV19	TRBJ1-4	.	CASSSDAATQKLFF	TGTGCCAGTAGCAGTGATGCGGCTACTCAAAAACTGTTTTTT
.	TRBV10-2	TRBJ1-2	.	CASRTDSFYGYTF	TGCGCCAGCCGAACGGACAGCTTCTATGGCTACACCTTC
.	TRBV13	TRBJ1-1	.	CASRPQGGNTEAFF	TGTGCCAGCAGACCCCAGGGAGGGAACACTGAAGCTTTCTTT
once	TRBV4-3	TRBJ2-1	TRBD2	CASSQVQGLPQENEQFF	TGCGCCAGCAGCCAAGTCCAGGGACTACCCCAAGAGAATGAGCAGTTCTTC
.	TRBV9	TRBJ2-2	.	CASSETGGSGELFF	TGTGCCAGCAGCGAGACAGGCGGGTCCGGGGAGCTGTTTTTT